Listed below are T cell receptor beta chains from one sample, sequenced in a study of response to subunit inactivated influenza vaccine. TCRdb re-called the RT-PCR reads through MiXCR, storing one row per CDR3 protein. Of approximately 570,000 distinct CDR3 sequences in the sample, about 8% were seen once. The sample was PBMCs from blood, taken about 24 months after vaccination. The receptors were gathered from a man in his fifties or sixties who received an inactivated influenza vaccine. CDR3s include the opening cysteine and the closing phenylalanine or tryptophan. Each record gives: CDR3 DNA, CDR3 protein, J gene, V gene, clone size, D gene. The D gene is left open where the match is weak. For some rows the clone size is stated as once, few or many, or as a class when expanded; others skip it.

CDR3nt: TGTGCCAGCAGCCAATTTTCCCGGGAGGGATTCTCCTACAATGAGCAGTTCTTC
CDR3aa: CASSQFSREGFSYNEQFF
j_gene: TRBJ2-1
v_gene: TRBV3-1
abundance: .
d_gene: TRBD2

CDR3nt: TGCGCCAGCACCACCGGGGGGAGCACAGATACGCAGTATTTT
CDR3aa: CASTTGGSTDTQYF
j_gene: TRBJ2-3
v_gene: TRBV5-1
abundance: many
d_gene: TRBD2

CDR3nt: TGTGCCAGTACCCCTTGGCAGGGCGCAGATACGCAGTATTTT
CDR3aa: CASTPWQGADTQYF
j_gene: TRBJ2-3
v_gene: TRBV19
abundance: .
d_gene: .

CDR3nt: TGTGCCAGCAGTCCCCTCCGTGGTGCCTACGAGCAGTACTTC
CDR3aa: CASSPLRGAYEQYF
j_gene: TRBJ2-7
v_gene: TRBV12-3/TRBV12-4
abundance: .
d_gene: .

CDR3nt: TGTGCTAGTGGTTTGCCGGGACCGAGAGGCTATGGCTACACCTTC
CDR3aa: CASGLPGPRGYGYTF
j_gene: TRBJ1-2
v_gene: TRBV12-5
abundance: .
d_gene: .

CDR3nt: TGTGCCAGCAGCCAAGAATCACCGGGGGCGCTTGCCAAAAACATTCAGTACTTC
CDR3aa: CASSQESPGALAKNIQYF
j_gene: TRBJ2-4
v_gene: TRBV4-2
abundance: .
d_gene: .

CDR3nt: TGTGCCAGCAGCTTAACCAGCGGGTTTGGTAATGAGCAGTTCTTC
CDR3aa: CASSLTSGFGNEQFF
j_gene: TRBJ2-1
v_gene: TRBV7-3
abundance: .
d_gene: .

CDR3nt: TGCAGCGTTGCTTTTCAGGGCCTGAACACTGAAGCTTTCTTT
CDR3aa: CSVAFQGLNTEAFF
j_gene: TRBJ1-1
v_gene: TRBV29-1
abundance: .
d_gene: .

CDR3nt: TGTGCCAGCAGCTCGGACATAAGCACAGATACGCAGTATTTT
CDR3aa: CASSSDISTDTQYF
j_gene: TRBJ2-3
v_gene: TRBV7-9
abundance: many
d_gene: .

CDR3nt: TGTGCCAGCAGTACTAGCGGGAGGGTCTACAATGAGCAGTTCTTC
CDR3aa: CASSTSGRVYNEQFF
j_gene: TRBJ2-1
v_gene: TRBV12-3/TRBV12-4
abundance: .
d_gene: TRBD2

CDR3nt: TGTGCCAGCAGACAATCCGGGACAGGCTACTCTGGGGCCAACGTCCTGACTTTC
CDR3aa: CASRQSGTGYSGANVLTF
j_gene: TRBJ2-6
v_gene: TRBV3-1
abundance: .
d_gene: TRBD1